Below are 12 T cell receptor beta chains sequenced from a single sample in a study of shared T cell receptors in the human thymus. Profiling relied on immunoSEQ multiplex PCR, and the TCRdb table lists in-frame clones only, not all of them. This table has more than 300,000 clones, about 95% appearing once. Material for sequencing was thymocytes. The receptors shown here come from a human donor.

CDR3 bases: TGCGCCAGCAGCGCGACTCCTGGGACAGGGGACACTGAAGCTTTCTTT. Protein product: CASSATPGTGDTEAFF. The chain carries TRBV4-1 and TRBJ1-1; 10 positions agree with TRBD1. V lost 5 bases to trimming and J lost 3 bases; unmatched junction nucleotides: 9. This CDR3 comprises 16 residues. Per the germline V gene, CDR1 is MGHRA and CDR2 is YSYEKL.

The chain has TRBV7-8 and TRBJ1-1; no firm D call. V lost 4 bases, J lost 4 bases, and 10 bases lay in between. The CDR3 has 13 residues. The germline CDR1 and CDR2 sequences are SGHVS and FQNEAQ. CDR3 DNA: TGTGCCAGCAGCTCGAGGGAGGGCACTGAAGCTTTCTTT. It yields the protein CASSSREGTEAFF. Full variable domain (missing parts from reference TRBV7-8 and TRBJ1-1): GAGVSQSPRYKVAKRGQDVALRCDPISGHVSLFWYQQALGQGPEFLTYFQNEAQLDKSGLPSDRFFAERPEGSVSTLKIQRTQQEDSAVYLCASSSREGTEAFFGQGTRLTVV.

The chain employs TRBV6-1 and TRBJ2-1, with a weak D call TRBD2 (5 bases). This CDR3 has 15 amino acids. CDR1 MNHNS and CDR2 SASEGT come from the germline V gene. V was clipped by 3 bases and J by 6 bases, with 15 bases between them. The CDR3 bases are TGTGCCAGCAGTGAGGACTGGGCGCCTCGCAATGAGCAGTTCTTC. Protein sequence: CASSEDWAPRNEQFF.

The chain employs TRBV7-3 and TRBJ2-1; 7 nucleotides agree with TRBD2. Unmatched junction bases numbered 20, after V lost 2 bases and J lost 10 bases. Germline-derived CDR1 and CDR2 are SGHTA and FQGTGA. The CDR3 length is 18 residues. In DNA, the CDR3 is TGTGCCAGCAGCTTAGAAGGACTAGGGGTTAACCCCCGCCCCGAGCAGTTCTTC. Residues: CASSLEGLGVNPRPEQFF.

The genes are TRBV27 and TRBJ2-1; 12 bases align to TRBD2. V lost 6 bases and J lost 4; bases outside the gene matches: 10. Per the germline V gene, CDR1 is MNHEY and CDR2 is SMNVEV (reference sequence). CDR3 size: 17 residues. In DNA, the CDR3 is TGTGCCAGCAGCAGACCGACTAGCGGGAGAGGGTACAATGAGCAGTTCTTC. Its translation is CASSRPTSGRGYNEQFF.

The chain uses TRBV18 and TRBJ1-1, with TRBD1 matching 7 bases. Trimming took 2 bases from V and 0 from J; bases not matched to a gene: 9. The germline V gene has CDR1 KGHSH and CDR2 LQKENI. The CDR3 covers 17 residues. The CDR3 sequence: CASSPRQGPIMNTEAFF. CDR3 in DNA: TGTGCCAGCTCACCAAGACAGGGCCCCATCATGAACACTGAAGCTTTCTTT. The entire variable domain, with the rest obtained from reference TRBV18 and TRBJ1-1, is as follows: NAGVMQNPRHLVRRRGQEARLRCSPMKGHSHVYWYRQLPEEGLKFMVYLQKENIIDESGMPKERFSAEFPKEGPSILRIQQVVRGDSAAYFCASSPRQGPIMNTEAFFGQGTRLTVV.

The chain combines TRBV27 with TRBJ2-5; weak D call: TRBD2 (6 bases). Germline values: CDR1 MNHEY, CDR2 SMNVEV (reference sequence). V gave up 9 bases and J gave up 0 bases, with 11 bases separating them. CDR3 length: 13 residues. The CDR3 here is CARNRDYQETQYF. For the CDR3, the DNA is TGTGCCAGGAACCGGGACTACCAAGAGACCCAGTACTTC.

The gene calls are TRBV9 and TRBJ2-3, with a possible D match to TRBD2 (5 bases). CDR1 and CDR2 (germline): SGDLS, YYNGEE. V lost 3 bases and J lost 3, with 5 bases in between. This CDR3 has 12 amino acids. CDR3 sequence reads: CASSAGTDTQYF. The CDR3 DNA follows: TGTGCCAGCAGCGCGGGGACAGATACGCAGTATTTT.

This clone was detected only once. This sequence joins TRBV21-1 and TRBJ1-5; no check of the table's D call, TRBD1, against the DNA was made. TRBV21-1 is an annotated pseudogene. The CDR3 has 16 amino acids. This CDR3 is CASSKTPGQSNQPQHF. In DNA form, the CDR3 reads TGTGCCAGCAGCAAGACACCGGGACAGAGCAATCAGCCCCAGCATTTT.

The CDR3 DNA reads as TGTGCCAGCAGTGCGGGAAGTCCCAACAATGAGCAGTTCTTC. Translated, it gives CASSAGSPNNEQFF. V and J are TRBV27 and TRBJ2-1; D perhaps matches TRBD2 (6 bases). Per germline, CDR1 MNHEY and CDR2 SMNVEV (reference sequence). Trimming left V 5 bases short and J 5 bases short, with 13 bases between. The length of the CDR3 is 14 residues.

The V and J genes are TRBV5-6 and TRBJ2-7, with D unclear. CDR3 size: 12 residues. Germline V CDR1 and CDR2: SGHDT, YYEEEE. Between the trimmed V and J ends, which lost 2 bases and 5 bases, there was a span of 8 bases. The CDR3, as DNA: TGTGCCAGCAGCTTAGAGAGCGACGAGCAGTACTTC. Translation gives CASSLESDEQYF.

The CDR3 is CASSLTSRTTNEKLFF. In DNA, the CDR3 is TGTGCCAGCAGCTTAACTTCGCGGACAACTAATGAAAAACTGTTTTTT. The chain couples TRBV11-3 to TRBJ1-4; no firm D call. From germline, CDR1 is SGHNT and CDR2 YENEEA. The CDR3 has 16 residues. The V end was cut by 2 bases, the J end by 0 bases, with 10 bases between.